These T cell receptor beta chains were read from a single sample in a study of PD-1 blockade in classical Hodgkin lymphoma. Sequencing used immunoSEQ multiplex PCR; TCRdb keeps in-frame clones, though not all of them. Altogether roughly 70,000 clones are present, 60% to 80% being singletons, with the ten largest covering approximately 9%. This specimen consisted of peripheral blood mononuclear cells (PBMCs), obtained before the second cycle of nivolumab. These receptors came from a human donor with classical Hodgkin lymphoma. The CDR3 runs from the conserved cysteine through the conserved F or W. Fields, in order: J gene, clone size, V gene, D gene, CDR3 DNA, CDR3 protein. The D gene is left open where the match is weak. Some rows mark clone size as missing; the rest say once, few, many or name a class of expanded clone.

j_call: TRBJ2-2; clone_size: NA; v_call: TRBV29-1; d_call: TRBD1; cdr3_nt: TGCAGCGTTAATCCGGGACAGGGAGGAGGGGAGCTGTTTTTT; cdr3_aa: CSVNPGQGGGELFF
j_call: TRBJ1-5; clone_size: once; v_call: TRBV30; d_call: TRBD1; cdr3_nt: TGTGCCTGGGCTGGTTGGGGACAGAGGGGGTCCCTGAGCCAACCCCAGCATTTT; cdr3_aa: CAWAGWGQRGSLSQPQHF
j_call: TRBJ2-7; clone_size: NA; v_call: TRBV5-1; d_call: NA; cdr3_nt: TGCGCCAGCAGCTTGACGACACTGTACGAGCAGTACTTC; cdr3_aa: CASSLTTLYEQYF
j_call: TRBJ1-2; clone_size: NA; v_call: TRBV28; d_call: NA; cdr3_nt: TGTGCCAGCAGTTTATTTGGGACAAACTATGGCTACACCTTC; cdr3_aa: CASSLFGTNYGYTF
j_call: TRBJ1-5; clone_size: NA; v_call: TRBV27; d_call: NA; cdr3_nt: TGTGCCAGCAATTTTGTCGGTAGCAATCAGCCCCAGCATTTT; cdr3_aa: CASNFVGSNQPQHF
j_call: TRBJ2-1; clone_size: NA; v_call: TRBV27; d_call: NA; cdr3_nt: TGTGCCAGCAGTTTTCGCCTGACAGGACCCTACAATGAGCAGTTCTTC; cdr3_aa: CASSFRLTGPYNEQFF
j_call: TRBJ1-2; clone_size: NA; v_call: TRBV6-6; d_call: NA; cdr3_nt: TGTGCCAGCAGTCCCCAGGGGTTCTATGGCTACACCTTC; cdr3_aa: CASSPQGFYGYTF
j_call: TRBJ2-7; clone_size: NA; v_call: TRBV27; d_call: TRBD2; cdr3_nt: TGTGCCAGCAGTTTGGGGAACGGGGGGTACGAGCAGTACTTC; cdr3_aa: CASSLGNGGYEQYF
j_call: TRBJ1-5; clone_size: NA; v_call: TRBV5-6; d_call: NA; cdr3_nt: TGTGCCAGCAGCTTCGGGGTTCAGCCCCAGCATTTT; cdr3_aa: CASSFGVQPQHF
j_call: TRBJ1-1; clone_size: few; v_call: TRBV4-2; d_call: TRBD1; cdr3_nt: TGTGCCAGCAGCCAAGATTGGGACAGCCCCACTGAAGCTTTCTTT; cdr3_aa: CASSQDWDSPTEAFF
j_call: TRBJ2-1; clone_size: NA; v_call: TRBV6-1; d_call: NA; cdr3_nt: TGTGCCAGCAGGGACTCGAGCTCCTACAATGAGCAGTTCTTC; cdr3_aa: CASRDSSSYNEQFF
j_call: TRBJ1-3; clone_size: NA; v_call: TRBV11-1; d_call: NA; cdr3_nt: TGTGCCAGCAGCTTCCTTGGCGACACCATATATTTT; cdr3_aa: CASSFLGDTIYF
j_call: TRBJ2-1; clone_size: NA; v_call: TRBV27; d_call: NA; cdr3_nt: TGTGCCAGCACGACTGCTAGCTCCTACAATGAGCAGTTCTTC; cdr3_aa: CASTTASSYNEQFF
j_call: TRBJ2-5; clone_size: NA; v_call: TRBV4-1; d_call: NA; cdr3_nt: TGCGCCAGCAGCCAACAGGGGAACGAAGAGACCCAGTACTTC; cdr3_aa: CASSQQGNEETQYF
j_call: TRBJ1-2; clone_size: NA; v_call: TRBV5-1; d_call: NA; cdr3_nt: TGCGCCAGCAGCTTACAGGCAACTAACTATGGCTACACCTTC; cdr3_aa: CASSLQATNYGYTF
j_call: TRBJ1-6; clone_size: few; v_call: TRBV7-9; d_call: NA; cdr3_nt: TGTGCCAGCAGCTTGGATTGGGGATTGGCTTCACCCCTCCACTTT; cdr3_aa: CASSLDWGLASPLHF
j_call: TRBJ1-1; clone_size: NA; v_call: TRBV19; d_call: NA; cdr3_nt: TGTGCCACCGGGACGGTATGGTATGAAGCTTTCTTT; cdr3_aa: CATGTVWYEAFF
j_call: TRBJ1-2; clone_size: NA; v_call: TRBV4-1; d_call: NA; cdr3_nt: TGCGCCAGCAGCCAAGACAGCCGATCTAACTATGGCTACACCTTC; cdr3_aa: CASSQDSRSNYGYTF
j_call: TRBJ2-1; clone_size: NA; v_call: TRBV7-8; d_call: NA; cdr3_nt: TGTGCCAGCAGCACGGGACTCCGAGATGAGCAGTTCTTC; cdr3_aa: CASSTGLRDEQFF
j_call: TRBJ2-3; clone_size: NA; v_call: TRBV7-2; d_call: NA; cdr3_nt: TGTGCCAGCAGCTTAGACGGGGGAGAAGATACGCAGTATTTT; cdr3_aa: CASSLDGGEDTQYF
j_call: TRBJ1-2; clone_size: once; v_call: TRBV27; d_call: NA; cdr3_nt: TGTGCCAGCAGTTTATCGATCTCCTATGGCTACACCTTC; cdr3_aa: CASSLSISYGYTF
j_call: TRBJ2-1; clone_size: NA; v_call: TRBV9; d_call: NA; cdr3_nt: TGTGCCAGCAGCGTGAGGGCGGACGGTAATGAGCAGTTCTTC; cdr3_aa: CASSVRADGNEQFF
j_call: TRBJ2-1; clone_size: NA; v_call: TRBV4-2; d_call: NA; cdr3_nt: TGTGCCAGCAACCCCGAGCTTGGGGGCTACAATGAGCAGTTCTTC; cdr3_aa: CASNPELGGYNEQFF
j_call: TRBJ1-2; clone_size: NA; v_call: TRBV5-1; d_call: NA; cdr3_nt: TGCGCCAGCAGCCTAGATCCTATCTATGGCTACACCTTC; cdr3_aa: CASSLDPIYGYTF
j_call: TRBJ2-7; clone_size: NA; v_call: TRBV6-5; d_call: NA; cdr3_nt: TGTGCCAGCCGAATCGACGGGTCCCACGAGCAGTACTTC; cdr3_aa: CASRIDGSHEQYF
j_call: TRBJ1-1; clone_size: NA; v_call: TRBV29-1; d_call: NA; cdr3_nt: TGCAGCGTTGTCGGGCTCAGGCCCACTGAAGCTTTCTTT; cdr3_aa: CSVVGLRPTEAFF
j_call: TRBJ1-1; clone_size: NA; v_call: TRBV7-9; d_call: NA; cdr3_nt: TGTGCCAGCAGCTTGGGGCAGGGAATGAACACTGAAGCTTTCTTT; cdr3_aa: CASSLGQGMNTEAFF
j_call: TRBJ2-7; clone_size: NA; v_call: TRBV6-5; d_call: NA; cdr3_nt: TGTGCCAGCACCGGGGACATTGGGAGCTCCTACGAGCAGTACTTC; cdr3_aa: CASTGDIGSSYEQYF
j_call: TRBJ2-7; clone_size: NA; v_call: TRBV5-1; d_call: TRBD2; cdr3_nt: TGCGCCAGCAGCTCTTCGGGACTAGGGTCTTTCGAGCAGTACTTC; cdr3_aa: CASSSSGLGSFEQYF
j_call: TRBJ1-5; clone_size: once; v_call: TRBV4-1; d_call: NA; cdr3_nt: TGCGCCAGCAGCCAAGAAGGCTATCAGCCCCAGCATTTT; cdr3_aa: CASSQEGYQPQHF
j_call: TRBJ1-4; clone_size: NA; v_call: TRBV9; d_call: NA; cdr3_nt: TGTGCCAGCAGCGATCAGGGAGGGGGTGAAAAACTGTTTTTT; cdr3_aa: CASSDQGGGEKLFF
j_call: TRBJ2-7; clone_size: NA; v_call: TRBV27; d_call: NA; cdr3_nt: TGTGCCAGCAGTTTTCGTGAGGGCCCTCCCTACGAGCAGTACTTC; cdr3_aa: CASSFREGPPYEQYF
j_call: TRBJ1-1; clone_size: NA; v_call: TRBV18; d_call: NA; cdr3_nt: TGTGCCAGCTCACCGCCAGAACAGGGTAACGCTTTCTTT; cdr3_aa: CASSPPEQGNAFF
j_call: TRBJ1-5; clone_size: NA; v_call: TRBV19; d_call: TRBD1; cdr3_nt: TGTGCCAGTAGTATTACCCCCGGGACAGGCAATCAGCCCCAGCATTTT; cdr3_aa: CASSITPGTGNQPQHF
j_call: TRBJ2-5; clone_size: many; v_call: TRBV19; d_call: NA; cdr3_nt: TGTGCCAGTAGCCTCTTGGGGGGAGATGGGGAGACCCAGTACTTC; cdr3_aa: CASSLLGGDGETQYF
j_call: TRBJ1-1; clone_size: few; v_call: TRBV5-1; d_call: NA; cdr3_nt: TGCGCCAGCAGCCCCGGGGGAGGTGTGAACACTGAAGCTTTCTTT; cdr3_aa: CASSPGGGVNTEAFF
j_call: TRBJ2-1; clone_size: NA; v_call: TRBV7-8; d_call: TRBD2; cdr3_nt: TGTGCCAGCAGCTTAGTGCGGGAGAGGACGGATGAGCAGTTCTTC; cdr3_aa: CASSLVRERTDEQFF
j_call: TRBJ2-5; clone_size: NA; v_call: TRBV25-1; d_call: NA; cdr3_nt: TGTGCCAGCAGGGGACTCCCACCAGAGACCCAGTACTTC; cdr3_aa: CASRGLPPETQYF
j_call: TRBJ1-2; clone_size: NA; v_call: TRBV30; d_call: TRBD1; cdr3_nt: TGTGCCTGGAGTGACGCAGGGGGCTATGGCTACACCTTC; cdr3_aa: CAWSDAGGYGYTF
j_call: TRBJ2-7; clone_size: NA; v_call: TRBV11-3; d_call: NA; cdr3_nt: TGTGCCAGCAGCCACTTTTCAGACAGCTACGAGCAGTACTTC; cdr3_aa: CASSHFSDSYEQYF
j_call: TRBJ2-3; clone_size: NA; v_call: TRBV9; d_call: NA; cdr3_nt: TGTGCCAGCAGCCCGCGGACTGCTGGGGGAGATACGCAGTATTTT; cdr3_aa: CASSPRTAGGDTQYF
j_call: TRBJ2-1; clone_size: many; v_call: TRBV5-1; d_call: NA; cdr3_nt: TGCGCCAGCAGACATATTTGGGGTGAGCAGTTCTTC; cdr3_aa: CASRHIWGEQFF
j_call: TRBJ1-1; clone_size: NA; v_call: TRBV5-1; d_call: TRBD1; cdr3_nt: TGCGCCAGCAGCCCAGGGACAGAACTGAACACTGAAGCTTTCTTT; cdr3_aa: CASSPGTELNTEAFF
j_call: TRBJ1-6; clone_size: few; v_call: TRBV18; d_call: TRBD1; cdr3_nt: TGTGCCAGCTCACCAAACCAGGGGGCAGATAATTCACCCCTCCACTTT; cdr3_aa: CASSPNQGADNSPLHF
j_call: TRBJ2-3; clone_size: NA; v_call: TRBV4-1; d_call: NA; cdr3_nt: TGCGCCAGCAGCCAAGAAGGGTTCCCAGATACGCAGTATTTT; cdr3_aa: CASSQEGFPDTQYF